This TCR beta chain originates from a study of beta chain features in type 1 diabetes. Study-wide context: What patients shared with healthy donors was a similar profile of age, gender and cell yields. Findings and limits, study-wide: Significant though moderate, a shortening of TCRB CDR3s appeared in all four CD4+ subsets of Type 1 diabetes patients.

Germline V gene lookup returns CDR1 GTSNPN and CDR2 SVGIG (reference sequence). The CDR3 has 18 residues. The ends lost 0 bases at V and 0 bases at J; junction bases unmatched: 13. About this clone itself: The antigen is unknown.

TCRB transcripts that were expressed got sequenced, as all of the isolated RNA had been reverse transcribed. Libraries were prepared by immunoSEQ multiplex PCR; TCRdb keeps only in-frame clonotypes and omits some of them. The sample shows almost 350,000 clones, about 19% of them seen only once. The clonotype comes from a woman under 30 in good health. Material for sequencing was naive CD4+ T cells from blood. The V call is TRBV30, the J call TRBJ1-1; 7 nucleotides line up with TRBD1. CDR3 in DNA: TGTGCCTGGAGTGTACCGGGACAGCAAGTTTTACTGAACACTGAAGCTTTCTTT. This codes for CAWSVPGQQVLLNTEAFF.